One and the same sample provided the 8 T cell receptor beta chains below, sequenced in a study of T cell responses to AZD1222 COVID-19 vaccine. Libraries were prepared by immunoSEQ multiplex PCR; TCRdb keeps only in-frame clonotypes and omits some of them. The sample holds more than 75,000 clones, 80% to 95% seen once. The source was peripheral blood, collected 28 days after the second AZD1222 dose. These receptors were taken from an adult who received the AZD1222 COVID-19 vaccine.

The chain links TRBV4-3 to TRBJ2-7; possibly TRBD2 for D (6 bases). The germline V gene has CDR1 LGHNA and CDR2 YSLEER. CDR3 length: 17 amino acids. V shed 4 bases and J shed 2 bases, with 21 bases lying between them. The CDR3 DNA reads TGCGCCAGCAGCCTCTCCCGTGAGGGAGGCGTCCCCTACGAGCAGTACTTC. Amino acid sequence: CASSLSREGGVPYEQYF.

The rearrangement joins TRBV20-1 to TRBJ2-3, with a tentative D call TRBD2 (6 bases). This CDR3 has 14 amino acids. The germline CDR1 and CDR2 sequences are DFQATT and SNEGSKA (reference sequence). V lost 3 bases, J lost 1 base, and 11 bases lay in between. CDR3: CSASLTGGTDTQYF. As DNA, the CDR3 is TGCAGTGCTAGTTTGACGGGGGGCACAGATACGCAGTATTTT.

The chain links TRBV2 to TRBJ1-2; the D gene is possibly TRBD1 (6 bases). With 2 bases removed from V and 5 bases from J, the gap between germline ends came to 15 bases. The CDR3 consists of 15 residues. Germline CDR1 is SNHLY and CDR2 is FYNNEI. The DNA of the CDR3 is TGTGCCAGCAGTGAAAGGGCCGAAGGGGGTTATGGCTACACCTTC. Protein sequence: CASSERAEGGYGYTF.

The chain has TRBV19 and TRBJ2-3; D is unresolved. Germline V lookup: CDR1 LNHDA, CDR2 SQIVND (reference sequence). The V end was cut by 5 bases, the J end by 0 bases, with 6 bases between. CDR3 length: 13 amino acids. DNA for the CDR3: TGTGCCAGTAGTGGTTCTAGCACAGATACGCAGTATTTT. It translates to CASSGSSTDTQYF.

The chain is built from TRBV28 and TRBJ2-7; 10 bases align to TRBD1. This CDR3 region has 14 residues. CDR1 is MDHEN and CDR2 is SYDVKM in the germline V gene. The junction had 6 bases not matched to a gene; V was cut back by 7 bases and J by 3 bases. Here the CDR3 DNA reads TGTGCCAGCACCCGGGACAGGGGTTTCTACGAGCAGTACTTC. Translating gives CASTRDRGFYEQYF.

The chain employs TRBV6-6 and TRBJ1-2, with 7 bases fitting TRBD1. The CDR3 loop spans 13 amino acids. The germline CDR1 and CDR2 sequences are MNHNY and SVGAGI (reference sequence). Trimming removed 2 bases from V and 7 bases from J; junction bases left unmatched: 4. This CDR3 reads CASSYQGDSGYTF. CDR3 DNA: TGTGCCAGCAGTTACCAGGGGGATAGTGGCTACACCTTC.

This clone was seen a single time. The CDR3 DNA reads as TGTGCCAGCAGACAGAGCTCTGGAAACACCATATATTTT. Amino acid sequence: CASRQSSGNTIYF. The chain couples TRBV12-3 or TRBV12-4 to TRBJ1-3; D is unresolved. The CDR3 contains 13 residues. Between the trimmed V and J ends, which lost 6 bases and 0 bases, there was a span of 6 bases.

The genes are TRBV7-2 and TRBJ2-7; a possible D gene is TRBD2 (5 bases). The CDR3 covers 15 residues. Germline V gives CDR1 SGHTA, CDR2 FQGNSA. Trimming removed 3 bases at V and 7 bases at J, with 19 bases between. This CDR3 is CASSFDKLISGEQYF. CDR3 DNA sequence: TGTGCCAGCAGCTTTGATAAACTAATTTCGGGGGAGCAGTACTTC.